Listed below are T cell receptor beta chains from one sample, sequenced in a study of blood T cell repertoires in COVID-19. The method was immunoSEQ multiplex PCR; TCRdb's version includes in-frame clones alone and lacks a portion of them. The repertoire holds about 380,000 clones, with almost 90% as singletons. Sample: peripheral blood. The receptor source for this set is a man between 18 and 29 years old with active or convalescent COVID-19. Each CDR3 is given with its conserved first and last residue. Each record gives: J gene, clone size, V gene, D gene, CDR3 protein, CDR3 DNA. D genes are given only for firm matches. Size tells how often a clone was seen (once, few, many) or the class of an expanded clone, and some rows leave it out.

TRBJ1-4	.	TRBV5-5	TRBD1	CASSLGTGYATNEKLFF	TGTGCCAGCAGCTTGGGGACAGGGTATGCAACTAATGAAAAACTGTTTTTT
TRBJ1-5	.	TRBV18	TRBD1	CASSPYRGWQPQHF	TGTGCCAGCTCACCGTACAGGGGATGGCAGCCCCAGCATTTT
TRBJ1-1	few	TRBV6-5	.	CASSYSRTVNTEAFF	TGTGCCAGCAGTTACTCCAGGACAGTGAACACTGAAGCTTTCTTT
TRBJ2-7	.	TRBV19	TRBD2	CASSIGLAGDSYEQYF	TGTGCCAGTAGTATAGGGCTAGCGGGAGACTCCTACGAGCAGTACTTC
TRBJ2-3	.	TRBV18	TRBD1	CASSRLRGLSTDTQYF	TGTGCCAGCTCACGACTGAGGGGGCTTAGCACAGATACGCAGTATTTT
TRBJ2-7	.	TRBV11-2	.	CASSLDLDTSYEQYF	TGTGCCAGCAGCTTAGATTTAGACACCTCCTACGAGCAGTACTTC
TRBJ2-4	.	TRBV5-1	.	CASSFVRQGGQNIQYF	TGCGCCAGCAGCTTTGTACGGCAGGGTGGACAAAACATTCAGTACTTC
TRBJ2-7	.	TRBV27	TRBD2	CASSPGLAVYEQYF	TGTGCCAGCAGTCCTGGACTAGCTGTCTACGAGCAGTACTTC
TRBJ1-1	.	TRBV5-1	.	CASSLVQGQAFF	TGCGCCAGCAGCTTGGTCCAGGGCCAAGCTTTCTTT
TRBJ2-7	.	TRBV10-3	TRBD1	CAISEGQGSSYEQYF	TGTGCCATCAGTGAGGGACAGGGGTCCTCCTACGAGCAGTACTTC
TRBJ1-5	.	TRBV6-5	.	CASRDYSYSNQPQHF	TGTGCCAGCAGGGATTACAGCTATAGCAATCAGCCCCAGCATTTT
TRBJ2-5	.	TRBV11-1	.	CASSLGQNKETQYF	TGTGCCAGCAGCTTAGGCCAAAACAAAGAGACCCAGTACTTC
TRBJ2-1	.	TRBV7-3	TRBD2	CASSPTGLAGEQFF	TGTGCCAGCAGCCCCACGGGACTAGCGGGTGAGCAGTTCTTC
TRBJ1-3	.	TRBV3-1/TRBV3-2	.	CASSQNRGNTIYF	TGTGCCAGCAGCCAAAACAGGGGAAACACCATATATTTT
TRBJ1-1	.	TRBV3-1/TRBV3-2	TRBD1	CASSQYGTGGQTEAFF	TGTGCCAGCAGCCAATACGGGACAGGGGGTCAGACTGAAGCTTTCTTT
TRBJ2-2	.	TRBV6-2/TRBV6-3	.	CASSYVRVQGGELFF	TGTGCCAGCAGTTACGTCCGGGTTCAGGGCGGGGAGCTGTTTTTT
TRBJ2-4	.	TRBV28	.	CASSTYAGSAKNIQYF	TGTGCCAGCAGTACCTACGCGGGGAGCGCCAAAAACATTCAGTACTTC
TRBJ2-2	.	TRBV6-2/TRBV6-3	.	CASSHTRGWGNTGELFF	TGTGCCAGCAGCCATACAAGAGGGTGGGGGAACACCGGGGAGCTGTTTTTT
TRBJ1-1	.	TRBV7-6	.	CASSLDTMNTEAFF	TGTGCCAGCAGCCTGGACACGATGAACACTGAAGCTTTCTTT
TRBJ2-2	.	TRBV7-8	TRBD1	CASPSGQRDTGELFF	TGTGCCAGCCCCTCGGGACAGAGAGACACCGGGGAGCTGTTTTTT
TRBJ2-7	.	TRBV2	.	CASSEEVGAYEQYF	TGTGCCAGCAGTGAAGAGGTCGGAGCCTACGAGCAGTACTTC
TRBJ1-2	once	TRBV3-1/TRBV3-2	.	CASISPNYGYTF	TGTGCCAGCATCTCTCCTAACTATGGCTACACCTTC
TRBJ1-2	.	TRBV18	.	CASSPPAGVSGYTF	TGTGCCAGCTCACCACCCGCAGGGGTGAGTGGCTACACCTTC
TRBJ1-2	.	TRBV7-9	.	CASSLAENYGYTF	TGTGCCAGCAGCTTAGCAGAGAACTATGGCTACACCTTC
TRBJ2-2	.	TRBV29-1	TRBD1	CSTWTGGTGELFF	TGCAGCACCTGGACAGGGGGGACCGGGGAGCTGTTTTTT
TRBJ2-7	.	TRBV9	TRBD2	CASSVASSGASYEQYF	TGTGCCAGCAGCGTAGCGTCCAGCGGGGCCTCCTACGAGCAGTACTTC
TRBJ1-4	.	TRBV27	.	CASSFGTYEKLFF	TGTGCCAGCAGTTTCGGGACTTATGAAAAACTGTTTTTT
TRBJ1-2	.	TRBV2	.	CASSDLGGGYTF	TGTGCCAGCAGTGATTTGGGGGGAGGCTACACCTTC
TRBJ1-5	.	TRBV19	TRBD1	CASNPGQGRRSNQPQHF	TGTGCCAGTAACCCGGGACAGGGAAGAAGGAGCAATCAGCCCCAGCATTTT
TRBJ2-1	.	TRBV18	.	CASSPRYNEQFF	TGTGCCAGCTCACCCCGCTACAATGAGCAGTTCTTC
TRBJ1-6	.	TRBV18	.	CASSQDSYNSPLHF	TGTGCCAGCTCCCAGGATAGCTATAATTCACCCCTCCACTTT
TRBJ1-4	.	TRBV6-5	.	CASRQIRGNNEKLFF	TGTGCCAGCAGGCAGATTAGGGGTAATAATGAAAAACTGTTTTTT
TRBJ2-3	.	TRBV9	TRBD2	CASSVAGLGSDTQYF	TGTGCCAGCAGCGTGGCGGGACTAGGCTCAGATACGCAGTATTTT
TRBJ2-7	.	TRBV6-5	TRBD2	CASSYSMGGTSYEQYF	TGTGCCAGCAGTTACTCCATGGGGGGGACTTCCTACGAGCAGTACTTC
TRBJ1-2	.	TRBV7-8	.	CASSLLSNYGYTF	TGTGCCAGCAGCCTACTGTCGAACTATGGCTACACCTTC
TRBJ1-5	.	TRBV7-3	.	CASSLDGRAGQPQHF	TGTGCCAGCAGCTTAGATGGGAGGGCTGGTCAGCCCCAGCATTTT
TRBJ1-3	.	TRBV5-1	.	CASSLYSGNTIYF	TGCGCCAGCAGCTTATACTCTGGAAACACCATATATTTT
TRBJ2-1	.	TRBV7-6	TRBD2	CASSLASLGGGADEQFF	TGTGCCAGCAGCTTAGCGTCCCTGGGCGGGGGGGCTGATGAGCAGTTCTTC
TRBJ1-1	.	TRBV11-1	TRBD1	CASSPDRAPEAFF	TGTGCCAGCAGTCCCGACAGGGCCCCTGAAGCTTTCTTT
TRBJ1-5	.	TRBV5-8	.	CASSLDTYQPQHF	TGTGCCAGCAGCTTGGACACCTATCAGCCCCAGCATTTT
TRBJ2-7	once	TRBV6-2/TRBV6-3	TRBD2	CASSYTGLGAYEQYF	TGTGCCAGCAGTTACACGGGACTAGGGGCCTACGAGCAGTACTTC
TRBJ2-3	.	TRBV6-5	TRBD2	CASRPRTSGADTQYF	TGTGCCAGCAGACCTCGGACTAGCGGGGCAGATACGCAGTATTTT
TRBJ2-1	once	TRBV3-1/TRBV3-2	TRBD1	CASSQPLTGASPNEQFF	TGTGCCAGCAGCCAACCCCTTACAGGGGCGTCCCCTAATGAGCAGTTCTTC
TRBJ2-2	.	TRBV6-2/TRBV6-3	.	CASTPIPRTGELFF	TGTGCCAGCACCCCCATCCCCCGGACCGGGGAGCTGTTTTTT
TRBJ2-3	.	TRBV27	TRBD2	CASSPYGGGPTDTQYF	TGTGCCAGCAGCCCTTATGGCGGGGGACCCACAGATACGCAGTATTTT